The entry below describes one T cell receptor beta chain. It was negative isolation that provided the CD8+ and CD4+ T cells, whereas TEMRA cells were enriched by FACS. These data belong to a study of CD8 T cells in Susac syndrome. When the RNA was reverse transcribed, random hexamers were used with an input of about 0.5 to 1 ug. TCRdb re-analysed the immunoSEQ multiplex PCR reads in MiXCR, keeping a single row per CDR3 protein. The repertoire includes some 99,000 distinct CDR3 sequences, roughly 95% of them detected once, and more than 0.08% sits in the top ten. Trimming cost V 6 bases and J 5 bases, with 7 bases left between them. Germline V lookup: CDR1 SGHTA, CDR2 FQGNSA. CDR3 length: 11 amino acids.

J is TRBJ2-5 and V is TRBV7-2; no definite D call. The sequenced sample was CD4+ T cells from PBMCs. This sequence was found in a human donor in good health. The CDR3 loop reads CASRVSETQYF. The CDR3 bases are TGTGCCAGCAGGGTATCGGAGACCCAGTACTTC.